The clone carrying this T cell receptor (beta chain) was picked up one time. Its antigen is still unknown. This sample stems from a study of OX40 agonist ivuxolimab in advanced cancers. Findings and limits, study-wide: CD8+ T cells were the subset that, on average, had more expanded clones than CD4+. It was not determined which antigens were specifically recognized by the peripheral T cells that had undergone clonal expansion.

The CDR3 is 15 residues long. From germline, CDR1 is SEHNR and CDR2 FQNEAQ (reference sequence). With V trimmed by 5 bases and J by 6 bases, 6 bases remained unmatched. Some clones are missing from TCRdb's copy, which holds only in-frame ones; the method was immunoSEQ multiplex PCR. The sample records more than 9,000 clones, 69% being singletons. The receptor comes from an adult with an advanced solid tumor such as melanoma, head and neck, liver or kidney cancer. The chain couples TRBV7-9 to TRBJ2-2; 10 positions match TRBD2. Sequenced here: CD4+ or CD8+ T cells sorted from blood, sampled in a trial of the OX40 agonist ivuxolimab. CDR3 DNA: TGTGCCAGCAGCGACACTAGCGGGGATGCCGGGGAGCTGTTTTTT. It codes for CASSDTSGDAGELFF.